These 30 T cell receptor beta chains share one sample of origin, sequenced in a study of blood T cell repertoires in COVID-19 (dated by TCRdb to about 2020). Receptor libraries were prepared by the immunoSEQ multiplex PCR assay. TCRdb mirrors the immuneACCESS table, restricted to in-frame sequences. Some clones are absent from its copies; in checked studies, under half trace to an unresolved V gene, and the reason for the others is unknown. Counted in this sample were some 200,000 clones; about 87% of them appeared once. The ten biggest clones cover about a tenth of the sample. The source material was PBMCs or T cells enriched from blood (not recorded which). The receptors shown here come from a young man with acute COVID-19.

The chain uses TRBV6-2 or TRBV6-3 and TRBJ1-1; D is possibly TRBD1 (6 bases). The CDR3 is made up of 16 amino acids. Trimming removed 2 bases at V and 0 bases at J, with 13 bases between. CDR1 MNHEY and CDR2 SVGEGT come from the germline V gene. As DNA, the CDR3 is TGTGCCAGCAGTTACGCAGGGGTCGGAATGAACACTGAAGCTTTCTTT. Protein sequence: CASSYAGVGMNTEAFF.

The chain uses TRBV28 and TRBJ2-7, with TRBD2 matching over 12 bases. Losses at the gene ends were 7 bases for V and 7 bases for J; bases not matched to a gene: 11. CDR3 size: 15 residues. Germline V gene data show CDR1 as MDHEN and CDR2 as SYDVKM. DNA for the CDR3: TGTGCCAGCATGGCCGGGGCTAGCGGGAGGGATGAGCAGTACTTC. Translation: CASMAGASGRDEQYF.

V is TRBV7-8 and J is TRBJ2-7; tentative D call: TRBD2 (5 bases). CDR3 size: 14 residues. V shed 2 bases and J shed 5 bases, with 13 bases lying between them. Germline V gene data show CDR1 as SGHVS and CDR2 as FQNEAQ. In nucleotides, the CDR3 is TGTGCCAGCAGCTTAAGAGGGAGTTCAGACGAGCAGTACTTC. It codes for CASSLRGSSDEQYF.

This chain links TRBV12-5 with TRBJ2-7; TRBD2 aligns across 10 bases. The CDR3 loop spans 14 amino acids. Germline V gives CDR1 LGHNT, CDR2 FRNRAP. The junction had 4 bases not matched to a gene; V was cut back by 2 bases and J by 6 bases. This CDR3 reads CASGLTSGNSEQYF. CDR3 coding DNA: TGTGCTAGTGGTTTGACTAGCGGGAACTCCGAGCAGTACTTC.

The chain combines TRBV5-4 with TRBJ2-1; D is possibly TRBD2 (6 bases). V lost 3 bases, J lost 9 bases, and 13 bases lay in between. The CDR3 is 13 amino acids. The germline gives CDR1 SGHNT, CDR2 YYREEE (reference sequence). Written as DNA, the CDR3 is TGTGCCAGCAGCTGGGGGGACGGGCCTGAGCAGTTCTTC. Encoded protein: CASSWGDGPEQFF.

This clone was detected once. The rearrangement uses TRBV11-2 and TRBJ2-5, with 7 bases aligning to TRBD2. The CDR3 has 13 residues. J was trimmed by 7 bases and V by 2 bases; bases with no gene match: 4. Germline values: CDR1 SGHAT, CDR2 FQNNGV. The chain's CDR3 is CASSLSSGGTQYF. The CDR3 nucleotides are TGTGCCAGCAGCTTAAGTTCGGGGGGGACCCAGTACTTC.

This sequence joins TRBV24-1 and TRBJ2-2, with D perhaps TRBD1 (6 bases). CDR3 length equals 13 residues. The V end lost 3 bases, the J end lost 8 bases, and 9 bases lay between the germline ends. Germline values: CDR1 KGHDR, CDR2 SFDVKD. CDR3: CATSDLQGGELFF. CDR3 sequence (DNA): TGTGCCACCAGTGATCTACAGGGTGGGGAGCTGTTTTTT.

The chain links TRBV28 to TRBJ1-2, with TRBD1 as a possible D gene (6 bases). Trimming left V 7 bases short and J 5 bases short, with 20 bases between. Germline CDR1 MDHEN, CDR2 SYDVKM. There are 15 residues in the CDR3. CDR3 DNA: TGTGCCAGCATCCTAGTGGGGGGGCGTTCTTATGGCTACACCTTC. Protein: CASILVGGRSYGYTF.

The chain has TRBV10-3 and TRBJ2-1, with 10 bases fitting TRBD2. The CDR3 is made up of 15 amino acids. With 6 bases clipped from V and 5 bases from J, the junction kept 7 bases outside the gene matches. Germline V CDR1 and CDR2: ENHRY, SYGVKD. CDR3: CAIRELAGLNNEQFF. The CDR3 DNA sequence: TGTGCCATCAGGGAACTAGCGGGGTTAAACAATGAGCAGTTCTTC.

The V and J genes are TRBV19 and TRBJ2-2; D unresolved. The V end lost 6 bases, the J end lost 6 bases, and 11 bases lay between the germline ends. Looked up from germline, CDR1 is LNHDA and CDR2 is SQIVND (reference sequence). CDR3 length equals 13 residues. CDR3 amino acids: CASSLGEAGELFF. Written as DNA, the CDR3 is TGTGCCAGTAGCCTCGGTGAAGCCGGGGAGCTGTTTTTT.

V and J are TRBV7-2 and TRBJ2-4, with D tentatively TRBD1 (6 bases). This CDR3 has 17 residues. Germline values: CDR1 SGHTA, CDR2 FQGNSA. Between the trimmed V and J ends, which lost 5 bases and 0 bases, there was a span of 17 bases. The CDR3: CASSATGKGEAKNIQYF. The CDR3 DNA follows: TGTGCCAGCAGCGCCACAGGGAAGGGGGAAGCCAAAAACATTCAGTACTTC.

This clone was seen a handful of times. The CDR3 is CASSLLEVPNTEAFF. The CDR3 region has the DNA TGTGCCAGCAGCCTCTTGGAGGTCCCGAACACTGAAGCTTTCTTT. The rearrangement links TRBV28 to TRBJ1-1, with unresolved D. The CDR3 runs to 15 residues. The V and J ends lost 6 bases and 1 base respectively, with 15 bases between them. Per the germline V gene, CDR1 is MDHEN and CDR2 is SYDVKM. Variable domain in full (rest from reference TRBV28 and TRBJ1-1): DVKVTQSSRYLVKRTGEKVFLECVQDMDHENMFWYRQDPGLGLRLIYFSYDVKMKEKGDIPEGYSVSREKKERFSLILESASTNQTSMYLCASSLLEVPNTEAFFGQGTRLTVV.

The chain is built from TRBV28 and TRBJ2-7, with D perhaps matching TRBD2 (5 bases). Trimming removed 5 bases at V and 1 base at J, with 18 bases between. The CDR3 consists of 16 residues. CDR1 is MDHEN and CDR2 is SYDVKM in the germline V gene. CDR3 sequence (DNA): TGTGCCAGCAGTGCCCCCGGGCGCGGGTTATCCTACGAGCAGTACTTC. Amino acids: CASSAPGRGLSYEQYF.

This clone came up a few times. This rearrangement joins TRBV2 to TRBJ2-7; tentatively, D is TRBD2 (6 bases). With 1 base removed from V and 2 bases from J, the gap between germline ends came to 9 bases. The CDR3 extends over 14 amino acids. Germline CDR1 and CDR2: SNHLY and FYNNEI. The CDR3 DNA reads TGTGCCAGCAGTGAAGACTTAGCGGCCTACGAGCAGTACTTC. This encodes CASSEDLAAYEQYF.

This clone has just one count. V is TRBV6-5 and J is TRBJ2-7, with a weak D call TRBD2 (5 bases). The germline V gene has CDR1 MNHEY and CDR2 SVGAGI. This CDR3 has 15 amino acids. Trimming took off 3 bases at V and 0 bases at J, with 12 bases between the two ends. The CDR3 sequence: CASSYEGPSSYEQYF. CDR3 nucleotide sequence: TGTGCCAGCAGTTATGAGGGCCCCTCCTCCTACGAGCAGTACTTC.

This clone was picked up a small number of times. The J gene is TRBJ2-3, the V gene TRBV19, with unresolved D. CDR3 size: 12 residues. Germline CDR1 is LNHDA and CDR2 is SQIVND (reference sequence). The ends were cut back, 6 bases at V and 0 bases at J, with 4 bases in the middle. The CDR3 region is CASRSSTDTQYF. Written as DNA, the CDR3 is TGTGCCAGTAGGTCAAGCACAGATACGCAGTATTTT. Full variable domain (remainder filled in from reference TRBV19 and TRBJ2-3): DGGITQSPKYLFRKEGQNVTLSCEQNLNHDAMYWYRQDPGQGLRLIYYSQIVNDFQKGDIAEGYSVSREKKESFPLTVTSAQKNPTAFYLCASRSSTDTQYFGPGTRLTVL.

The rearrangement links TRBV6-5 to TRBJ1-1; weak D call: TRBD1 (5 bases). The CDR3 extends over 15 amino acids. Germline V gene lookup returns CDR1 MNHEY and CDR2 SVGAGI. V lost 4 bases and J 1 base, leaving 13 bases between the germline ends. The CDR3 DNA follows: TGTGCCAGCAGTTCGACCAGGGTATCGAACACTGAAGCTTTCTTT. Residues: CASSSTRVSNTEAFF.

V usage is TRBV9 and J usage is TRBJ1-2; D is unresolved. The V gene lost 5 bases and the J gene lost 6 bases, with 11 bases spanning the gap. The germline CDR1 and CDR2 sequences are SGDLS and YYNGEE. The CDR3 loop spans 12 amino acids. CDR3 nucleotides: TGTGCCAGCAGACGGTTAGAGGATGGCTACACCTTC. Protein sequence: CASRRLEDGYTF.

The chain recombines TRBV27 with TRBJ2-1, with 11 nucleotides matching TRBD2. The CDR3 extends over 14 amino acids. Germline lookup yields CDR1 MNHEY and CDR2 SMNVEV (reference sequence). Trimming removed 6 bases from V and 5 bases from J; junction bases left unmatched: 3. The CDR3 nucleotides are TGTGCCAGCAGACTAGCGGGAGTCAACAATGAGCAGTTCTTC. Translation gives CASRLAGVNNEQFF.

V and J are TRBV11-3 and TRBJ1-6; 7 nucleotides align to TRBD1. The junction had 4 bases not matched to a gene; V was cut back by 5 bases and J by 9 bases. The germline CDR1 and CDR2 sequences are SGHNT and YENEEA. The CDR3 length is 13 residues. In nucleotides, the CDR3 is TGTGCCAGCAGCCCCCGACAGGGTTCACCCCTCCACTTT. It codes for CASSPRQGSPLHF.

Of note for this clone: This specimen includes other DNA sequences encoding the same CDR3. The chain carries TRBV19 and TRBJ1-5; D ambiguous. The V end was cut by 3 bases, the J end by 4 bases, with 4 bases between. The CDR3 sequence is 12 residues long. In germline, CDR1 is LNHDA, CDR2 SQIVND (reference sequence). Here the CDR3 DNA reads TGTGCCAGTAGTATTATAAATCAGCCCCAGCATTTT. This gives the protein CASSIINQPQHF.

The chain employs TRBV7-3 and TRBJ1-2; D possibly corresponds to TRBD1 (5 bases). CDR1 SGHTA and CDR2 FQGTGA come from the germline V gene. The CDR3 contains 16 residues. The V end was cut by 6 bases, the J end by 6 bases, with 23 bases between. The CDR3 here is CASSAVQGTLMDGYTF. DNA for the CDR3: TGTGCCAGCAGTGCGGTGCAGGGAACTTTGATGGATGGCTACACCTTC.

This sequence joins TRBV5-1 and TRBJ1-2, with D possibly being TRBD1 (5 bases). CDR1 is SGHRS and CDR2 is YFSETQ in the germline V gene. V gave up 4 bases and J gave up 5 bases, with 21 bases separating them. CDR3 size: 16 residues. CDR3 protein: CASSIRQTTGGYGYTF. CDR3 sequence (DNA): TGCGCCAGCAGCATCCGACAGACAACCGGGGGATATGGCTACACCTTC.

The J gene is TRBJ2-1, the V gene TRBV4-2, with 7 positions matching TRBD2. Trimming took 0 bases from V and 9 from J; bases not matched to a gene: 14. The germline CDR1 and CDR2 sequences are LGHNA and YNFKEQ. The length of the CDR3 is 17 residues. This CDR3 reads CASSQDMGGTPLFEQFF. The CDR3 nucleotides read TGTGCCAGCAGCCAAGATATGGGAGGGACTCCACTCTTTGAGCAGTTCTTC.

This sequence joins TRBV10-3 and TRBJ2-1; maybe TRBD2 (5 bases). V lost 10 bases and J lost 5, with 21 bases in between. Germline CDR1 ENHRY, CDR2 SYGVKD. The CDR3 totals 15 residues. The CDR3, as DNA: TGTGCCACCTTAGATGCTGGCGGGTTGAACAATGAGCAGTTCTTC. This translates into CATLDAGGLNNEQFF.

The CDR3 reads CASRNSGQGNQPQHF. In nucleotides, the CDR3 is TGTGCCAGCAGAAACTCGGGGCAGGGGAATCAGCCCCAGCATTTT. The chain recombines TRBV6-5 with TRBJ1-5, with D possibly being TRBD1 (6 bases). In germline, CDR1 is MNHEY, CDR2 SVGAGI. Trimming took 6 bases from V and 4 from J, leaving 16 bases between them. This CDR3 has 15 amino acids.

This clone was counted once. The rearrangement joins TRBV4-1 to TRBJ2-3; TRBD1 is a possible D gene (5 bases). The CDR3 has 12 residues. The germline gives CDR1 MGHRA, CDR2 YSYEKL. The V and J ends lost 1 base and 9 bases respectively, with 8 bases between them. In DNA form, the CDR3 reads TGCGCCAGCAGCCAAGTAGGGGCGACGCAGTATTTT. Amino acids: CASSQVGATQYF.

V gene TRBV27 combines with J gene TRBJ2-5; TRBD2 matches at 12 bases. The germline V gene encodes CDR1 MNHEY and CDR2 SMNVEV (reference sequence). The ends lost 4 bases at V and 1 base at J; junction bases unmatched: 4. This CDR3 region has 16 residues. CDR3 residues: CASSSRTSGTQETQYF. As DNA, the CDR3 is TGTGCCAGCAGTTCTCGGACTAGCGGGACCCAAGAGACCCAGTACTTC.

The rearrangement links TRBV3-1 (or the pseudogene TRBV3-2) to TRBJ2-7, with a tentative D call TRBD2 (6 bases). The V gene lost 0 bases and the J gene lost 5 bases, with 11 bases spanning the gap. Germline V CDR1 and CDR2: LGHDT, YNNKEL (reference sequence). This CDR3 comprises 14 residues. CDR3 amino acids: CASSQDLGGNEQYF. CDR3 DNA sequence: TGTGCCAGCAGCCAAGATCTTGGGGGGAACGAGCAGTACTTC.

The chain employs TRBV11-2 and TRBJ2-5, with D perhaps matching TRBD1 (5 bases). This CDR3 spans 13 amino acids. V was clipped by 9 bases and J by 2 bases, with 13 bases between them. Germline values: CDR1 SGHAT, CDR2 FQNNGV. The CDR3 bases are TGTGCCAGAGCCGACAGTCGACAAGAGACCCAGTACTTC. Encoded protein: CARADSRQETQYF.